The 18 T cell receptor beta chains reported below all come from one sample, sequenced in a study of blood T cells in healthy people across ages. It was with a sample-barcoded 5' primer and a J-beta primer mix that a second PCR of about 6 to 11 cycles was run. One entry per CDR3 protein, called by TCRdb with MiXCR from the 5' RACE reads. This sample has some 550,000 distinct CDR3 sequences; roughly 48% occur once, and the top ten carry roughly 24%. The sequenced material came from blood. The receptor source for this set is a man older than 75 in good health.

In this sample, this clonotype turned up a few times. V is TRBV6-2 or TRBV6-3 and J is TRBJ1-2; 9 nucleotides line up with TRBD1. Per germline, CDR1 MNHEY and CDR2 SVGEGT. V was clipped by 5 bases and J by 8 bases; unmatched bases: 12. This CDR3 region has 15 residues. The CDR3 loop is CASSEPGQGKEGYTF. CDR3 in DNA: TGTGCCAGCAGTGAGCCGGGACAGGGCAAGGAAGGCTACACCTTC.

This clonotype was detected only a few times. V is TRBV6-6 and J is TRBJ1-3; D gene uncertain. The CDR3 runs 15 residues. Germline loops: CDR1 MNHNY, CDR2 SVGAGI (reference sequence). V was clipped by 2 bases and J by 0 bases, with 8 bases between them. In nucleotides, the CDR3 is TGTGCCAGCAGTTACGTTCGGTCCTCTGGAAACACCATATATTTT. This gives the protein CASSYVRSSGNTIYF.

V gene TRBV11-2 combines with J gene TRBJ1-2; tentatively, D is TRBD1 (5 bases). CDR3 length: 16 amino acids. Germline-derived CDR1 and CDR2 are SGHAT and FQNNGV. With 4 bases removed from V and 6 bases from J, the gap between germline ends came to 21 bases. The CDR3 loop is CASSYGVPGNVDGYTF. In nucleotides, the CDR3 is TGTGCCAGCAGCTACGGGGTCCCAGGGAATGTGGATGGCTACACCTTC. The variable domain in full, with the rest retrieved from reference TRBV11-2 and TRBJ1-2, is EAGVAQSPRYKIIEKRQSVAFWCNPISGHATLYWYQQILGQGPKLLIQFQNNGVVDDSQLPKDRFSAERLKGVDSTLKIQPAKLEDSAVYLCASSYGVPGNVDGYTFGSGTRLTVV.

The gene calls are TRBV12-3 or TRBV12-4 and TRBJ1-2; 7 bases align to TRBD1. Trimming removed 8 bases from V and 0 bases from J; junction bases left unmatched: 15. This CDR3 is built from 17 residues. CDR3 nucleotides: TGTGCCAGCGGTCCCGGCTGGACAGGCCCTACTAACTATGGCTACACCTTC. Its translation is CASGPGWTGPTNYGYTF.

This clonotype was counted at least ten times. The V call is TRBV12-3 or TRBV12-4, the J call TRBJ1-2, with a tentative D call TRBD1 (6 bases). The CDR3 totals 14 residues. The V gene lost 3 bases and the J gene lost 4 bases, with 12 bases spanning the gap. CDR3 coding DNA: TGTGCCAGCAGTTTTGGGGGGCAAGGCTATGGCTACACCTTC. Translated: CASSFGGQGYGYTF.

This clonotype was recorded only once. J is TRBJ2-4 and V is TRBV6-6; tentatively, D is TRBD1 or TRBD2 (5 bases each). Judging by the DNA end, TRBJ2-7 fits better; the J call may be wrong. This CDR3 is 11 amino acids long. Per germline, CDR1 MNHNY and CDR2 SVGAGI (reference sequence). This CDR3 reads CASRGDYEQYF. The CDR3 DNA sequence: TGTGCCAGCAGGGGGGACTACGAGCAGTACTTC.

This clonotype occurred a few times. The chain employs TRBV20-1 and TRBJ2-1, with D possibly matching TRBD2 (6 bases). V lost 7 bases and J lost 6, with 13 bases in between. Germline loops: CDR1 DFQATT, CDR2 SNEGSKA (reference sequence). The CDR3 length is 12 residues. The CDR3 is CSVARDFNEQFF. CDR3 DNA sequence: TGCAGTGTAGCCCGGGACTTCAATGAGCAGTTCTTC.

There are a few counts of this clonotype. The chain uses TRBV12-3 or TRBV12-4 and TRBJ1-2; weak D call: TRBD1 (5 bases). V was trimmed by 3 bases and J by 9 bases, leaving 11 bases between them. CDR3 size: 12 residues. CDR3 DNA sequence: TGTGCCAGCAGTTTGAGGGACGCTCGCTACACCTTC. Its translation: CASSLRDARYTF.

The chain employs TRBV28 and TRBJ2-6; D is unclear. Germline V CDR1 and CDR2: MDHEN, SYDVKM. Trimming removed 3 bases at V and 0 bases at J, with 6 bases between. This CDR3 is 15 amino acids long. CDR3 nucleotide sequence: TGTGCCAGCAGTTTTCCCCTCTCTGGGGCCAACGTCCTGACTTTC. This gives the protein CASSFPLSGANVLTF.

CDR3 DNA: TGTGCCAGCAGCTACGACGGCTATGAGGGCTACACCTTC. Translating it yields CASSYDGYEGYTF. V and J are TRBV6-5 and TRBJ1-2; D remains ambiguous. Germline V lookup: CDR1 MNHEY, CDR2 SVGAGI. The CDR3 is made up of 13 amino acids. V gave up 6 bases and J gave up 8 bases, with 16 bases separating them.

In its sample, this clonotype was seen many times. The CDR3 DNA sequence: TGTGCCAGCAGTGCAATTCCGGGGCGGACAGGGAGACGATACGAGCAGTACTTC. Translating it yields CASSAIPGRTGRRYEQYF. The V and J genes are TRBV6-1 and TRBJ2-7; 8 bases map to TRBD1. After removal of 4 bases from V and 4 bases from J, the junction contained 18 bases not matched to a gene. The germline CDR1 and CDR2 sequences are MNHNS and SASEGT. CDR3 length: 18 residues.

Concerning this clonotype: A clone one base away is much larger, so this may be a read error. This sequence joins TRBV29-1 and TRBJ2-1, with D unresolved. CDR1 SQVTM and CDR2 ANQGSEA come from the germline V gene. The CDR3 is 11 residues long. The V gene lost 7 bases and the J gene lost 12 bases, with 16 bases spanning the gap. CDR3 amino acids: CSAAIGKGQFF. CDR3 sequence (DNA): TGCAGCGCGGCGATTGGGAAGGGGCAGTTCTTC.

The rearrangement joins TRBV4-3 to TRBJ1-2; TRBD1 matches 7 bases. The CDR3 is 14 amino acids. The junction had 5 bases not matched to a gene; V was cut back by 1 base and J by 6 bases. Germline V gene data show CDR1 as LGHNA and CDR2 as YSLEER. CDR3 region: CASSQAETGHGYTF. CDR3 nucleotide sequence: TGCGCCAGCAGCCAAGCAGAGACAGGGCATGGCTACACCTTC.

The chain has TRBV29-1 and TRBJ2-3; 7 bases match TRBD2. The CDR3 runs to 17 residues. Germline V gene data show CDR1 as SQVTM and CDR2 as ANQGSEA. V lost 5 bases and J lost 4; bases outside the gene matches: 18. DNA of the CDR3: TGCAGCGTTACCGGGGTTCTAGCGGTTATGAGGGCAGATACGCAGTATTTT. Amino acids: CSVTGVLAVMRADTQYF.

This clonotype was counted only a few times. The V call is TRBV28, the J call TRBJ2-5, with D possibly TRBD2 on 6 matching bases. Germline V gene data show CDR1 as MDHEN and CDR2 as SYDVKM. V was clipped by 7 bases and J by 5 bases, with 11 bases between them. This CDR3 is built from 12 residues. The CDR3 reads CASNAGLETQYF. CDR3 DNA: TGTGCCAGCAACGCGGGGTTGGAGACCCAGTACTTC.

The V and J genes are TRBV30 and TRBJ1-2; D is unclear. This CDR3 is built from 14 residues. The ends were cut back, 2 bases at V and 4 bases at J, with 14 bases in the middle. Germline assignment: CDR1 GTSNPN and CDR2 SVGIG (reference sequence). The CDR3 nucleotides read TGTGCCTGGAGTCCCCAAAGGGTCGGCTATGGCTACACCTTC. Amino acids: CAWSPQRVGYGYTF.

The chain carries TRBV12-3 or TRBV12-4 and TRBJ1-5; possible D gene TRBD1, 5 bases. V dropped 3 bases and J dropped 5 bases, with 11 bases sitting between them. The CDR3 length is 14 residues. The CDR3, as DNA: TGTGCCAGCAGTTTTTCGGGCAGGGATCAGCCCCAGCATTTT. Translating it yields CASSFSGRDQPQHF.

This clonotype has only a few counts. The chain is built from TRBV20-1 and TRBJ2-3; possible D gene TRBD2, 6 bases. The V end lost 3 bases, the J end lost 0 bases, and 22 bases lay between the germline ends. Germline lookup yields CDR1 DFQATT and CDR2 SNEGSKA (reference sequence). This CDR3 is built from 18 residues. CDR3 region: CSASPPHRGITSTDTQYF. As DNA, the CDR3 is TGCAGTGCTAGCCCCCCTCATCGGGGGATTACTAGCACAGATACGCAGTATTTT.